This is a list of T cell receptor beta chains from one sample in a study of lymphopenia after photon versus proton radiotherapy. Clones were sequenced by immunoSEQ multiplex PCR, and TCRdb holds only the in-frame ones, with some missing. This table has around 20,000 clones, about 89% appearing once. The sample was peripheral blood, taken from a patient treated with proton-based radiotherapy. Source of these receptors: a man aged 80 or over with esophageal cancer. CDR3s include the opening cysteine and the closing phenylalanine or tryptophan. Each record gives: D gene, V gene, clone size, J gene, CDR3 DNA, CDR3 protein. A D gene is named only where the DNA matches it firmly. A clone size is listed for some rows: how often the clone was seen (once, few, many), or a class if it is expanded.

-	TRBV5-1	-	TRBJ1-1	TGCGCCAGCAGCTTGGAGGGTTATAAGACTGAAGCTTTCTTT	CASSLEGYKTEAFF
-	TRBV30	-	TRBJ1-5	TGTGCCTGGAGTTTGGGTAGAACTCAGCCCCAGCATTTT	CAWSLGRTQPQHF
-	TRBV21-1	-	TRBJ1-2	TGTGCCAGCAGCCAGGCCCCGGGACAGGAGAACTATGGCTACACCTTC	CASSQAPGQENYGYTF
-	TRBV27	-	TRBJ1-1	TGTGCCAGCAGCTCCCTGGCGGAGGGAGGGAACACTGAAGCTTTCTTT	CASSSLAEGGNTEAFF
-	TRBV7-8	-	TRBJ1-2	TGTGCCAGCAGCTCGACGCGACAGCGGGGCTATGGCTACACCTTC	CASSSTRQRGYGYTF
TRBD1	TRBV5-4	-	TRBJ1-2	TGTGCCAGCAGCCCCTCCCTCACAGGGGGCTATGGCTACACCTTC	CASSPSLTGGYGYTF
TRBD1	TRBV7-2	-	TRBJ1-6	TGTGCCAGCGGGGACAGCTCCTATAATTCACCCCTCCACTTT	CASGDSSYNSPLHF
-	TRBV5-1	-	TRBJ2-5	TGCGCCAGCAGCTTGGGGGTTCGGGCAGAATTGCCCCAGTACTTC	CASSLGVRAELPQYF
TRBD1	TRBV6-5	-	TRBJ2-1	TGTGCCAGCAGGCAAGACAGGGGGTCCTACAATGAGCAGTTCTTC	CASRQDRGSYNEQFF
TRBD1	TRBV29-1	-	TRBJ1-6	TGCAGCGTTGTGGAACAGGGGGCGGGAAATTCACCCCTCCACTTT	CSVVEQGAGNSPLHF
TRBD1	TRBV30	-	TRBJ1-4	TGTGCCTGGAGTGCAGGACAGGGCTGGGAAAAACTGTTTTTT	CAWSAGQGWEKLFF
-	TRBV19	-	TRBJ1-2	TGTGCCAGTAGTATCACCTCGACAGGCCGCTATGGCTACACCTTC	CASSITSTGRYGYTF
-	TRBV15	-	TRBJ2-7	TGTGCCACCAGCAGAGGATGGGGGAGGAACATGGGGGAGCAGTACTTC	CATSRGWGRNMGEQYF
-	TRBV2	-	TRBJ2-7	TGTGCCAGCAATAGGGGCGCCGGCGAGCAGTACTTC	CASNRGAGEQYF
-	TRBV7-2	-	TRBJ2-5	TGTGCCAGCAGCCCAACACCGCCAGGCGGGAATCTCTTTGGTCCCCAGTACTTC	CASSPTPPGGNLFGPQYF
-	TRBV30	once	TRBJ1-2	TGTGCCTGGGGAGACTGGGAACTGGGCTACACCTTC	CAWGDWELGYTF
-	TRBV4-3	-	TRBJ2-2	TGCGCCAGCAGCCAAGAGTATTTGCTAGCGATGAACACCGGGGAGCTGTTTTTT	CASSQEYLLAMNTGELFF
-	TRBV5-5	few	TRBJ2-3	TGTGCCAGCAGCCGGTGGGGGGACAGAAAAGAGAGCACAGATACGCAGTATTTT	CASSRWGDRKESTDTQYF
TRBD2	TRBV7-9	-	TRBJ2-2	TGTGCCAGCAGCCAGCGGCAGCGGGAGGAACACACCGGGGAGCTGTTTTTT	CASSQRQREEHTGELFF
-	TRBV6-6	-	TRBJ2-1	TGTGCCAGCAGTATCCTAGCTCCCAGCTCCTACAATGAGCAGTTCTTC	CASSILAPSSYNEQFF
-	TRBV11-3	once	TRBJ1-2	TGTGCCAGCAGGCACTACACCTTC	CASRHYTF
-	TRBV6-4	-	TRBJ2-7	TGTGCCAGCAGTGGTGCCACCTTTCCCCCCAGGGACTACGAGCAGTACTTC	CASSGATFPPRDYEQYF
-	TRBV7-6	-	TRBJ2-5	TGTGCCAGCAGCTTAGGGATACGAGAGACCCAGTACTTC	CASSLGIRETQYF
TRBD1	TRBV10-3	-	TRBJ2-7	TGTGCCATCAGTGACAGGGGGCGCCCCCGCGAGCAGTACTTC	CAISDRGRPREQYF
-	TRBV9	once	TRBJ2-1	TGTGCCAGCAGGTTGACAGAGAACAATGAGCAGTTCTTC	CASRLTENNEQFF
TRBD1	TRBV4-1	-	TRBJ1-4	TGCGCCAGCAGCCAAGGTCAAGGAGGGGGCATGCGGGAAAAACTGTTTTTT	CASSQGQGGGMREKLFF
TRBD1	TRBV27	few	TRBJ1-6	TGTGCCAGCAGTTGGACAGGGGTTTCACCCCTCCACTTT	CASSWTGVSPLHF
-	TRBV25-1	-	TRBJ2-1	TGTGCCAGCGACAGAGATACCCACTCCTACAATGAGCAGTTCTTC	CASDRDTHSYNEQFF
TRBD1	TRBV5-1	-	TRBJ1-4	TGCGCCAGCAGCGGACCGGGACAGAGTAATGAAAAACTGTTTTTT	CASSGPGQSNEKLFF
-	TRBV7-3	-	TRBJ1-2	TGTGCCAGCAGCCAATACCCCCGGGGGCTCGGTGGCTACACCTTC	CASSQYPRGLGGYTF
-	TRBV18	-	TRBJ1-3	TGTGCCAGCTCACCAAAGGTGGCCCCGGGAAACACCATATATTTT	CASSPKVAPGNTIYF